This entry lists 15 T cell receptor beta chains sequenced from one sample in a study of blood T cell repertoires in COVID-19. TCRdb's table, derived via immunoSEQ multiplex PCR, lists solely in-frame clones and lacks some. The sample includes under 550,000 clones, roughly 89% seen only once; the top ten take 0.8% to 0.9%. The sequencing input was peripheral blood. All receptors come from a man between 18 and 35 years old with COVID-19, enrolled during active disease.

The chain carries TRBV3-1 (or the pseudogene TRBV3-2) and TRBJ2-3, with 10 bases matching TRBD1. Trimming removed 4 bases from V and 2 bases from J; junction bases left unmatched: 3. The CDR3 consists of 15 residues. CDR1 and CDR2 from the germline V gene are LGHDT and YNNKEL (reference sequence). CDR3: CASSPGTGVTDTQYF. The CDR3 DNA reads TGTGCCAGCAGCCCTGGGACAGGGGTCACAGATACGCAGTATTTT.

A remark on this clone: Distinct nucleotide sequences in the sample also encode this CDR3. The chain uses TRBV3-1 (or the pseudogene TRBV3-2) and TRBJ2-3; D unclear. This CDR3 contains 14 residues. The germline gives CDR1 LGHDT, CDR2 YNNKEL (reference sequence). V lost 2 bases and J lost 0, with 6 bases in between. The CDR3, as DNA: TGTGCCAGCAGCCAAACTTCTAGCACAGATACGCAGTATTTT. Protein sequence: CASSQTSSTDTQYF.

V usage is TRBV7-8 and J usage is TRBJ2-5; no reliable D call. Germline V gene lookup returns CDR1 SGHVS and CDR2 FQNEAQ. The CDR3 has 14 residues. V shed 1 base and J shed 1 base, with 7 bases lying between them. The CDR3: CASSLVSSQETQYF. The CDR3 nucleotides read TGTGCCAGCAGCTTAGTGTCCAGCCAAGAGACCCAGTACTTC.

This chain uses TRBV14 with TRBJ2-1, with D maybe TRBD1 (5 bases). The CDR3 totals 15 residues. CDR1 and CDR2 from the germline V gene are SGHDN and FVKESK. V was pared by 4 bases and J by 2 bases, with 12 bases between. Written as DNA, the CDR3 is TGTGCCAGCAGCCTAGGGGTCTTCCCCTACAATGAGCAGTTCTTC. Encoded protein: CASSLGVFPYNEQFF.

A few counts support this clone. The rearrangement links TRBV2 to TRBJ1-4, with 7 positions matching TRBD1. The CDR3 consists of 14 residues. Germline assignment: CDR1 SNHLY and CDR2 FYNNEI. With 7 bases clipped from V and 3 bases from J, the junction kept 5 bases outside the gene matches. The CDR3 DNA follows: TGTGCCAGCACCAAGGGGGCGGCTAATGAAAAACTGTTTTTT. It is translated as CASTKGAANEKLFF.

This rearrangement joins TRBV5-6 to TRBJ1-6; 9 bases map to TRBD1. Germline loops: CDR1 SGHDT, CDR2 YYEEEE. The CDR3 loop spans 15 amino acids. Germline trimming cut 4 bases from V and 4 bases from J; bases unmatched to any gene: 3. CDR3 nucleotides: TGTGCCAGCAGCCTCGGACAGGGGTATAATTCACCCCTCCACTTT. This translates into CASSLGQGYNSPLHF.

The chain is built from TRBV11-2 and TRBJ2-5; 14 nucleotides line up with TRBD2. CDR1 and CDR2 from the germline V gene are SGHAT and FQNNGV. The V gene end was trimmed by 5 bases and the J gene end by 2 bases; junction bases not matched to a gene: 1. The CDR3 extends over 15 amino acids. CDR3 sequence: CASSRTSGGQETQYF. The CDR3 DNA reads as TGTGCCAGCAGCCGGACTAGCGGGGGGCAAGAGACCCAGTACTTC.

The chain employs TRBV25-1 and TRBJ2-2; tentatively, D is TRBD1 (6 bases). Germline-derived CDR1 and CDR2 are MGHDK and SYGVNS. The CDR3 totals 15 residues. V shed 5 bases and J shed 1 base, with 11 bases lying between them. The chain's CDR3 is CASSHRTVNTGELFF. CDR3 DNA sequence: TGTGCCAGCAGTCATCGGACAGTGAACACCGGGGAGCTGTTTTTT.

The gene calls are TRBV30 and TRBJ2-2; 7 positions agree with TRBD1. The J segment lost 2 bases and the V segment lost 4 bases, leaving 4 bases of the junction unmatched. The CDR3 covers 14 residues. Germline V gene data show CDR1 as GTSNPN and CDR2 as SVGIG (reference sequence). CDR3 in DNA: TGTGCCTGGATTGGGACAGTAAACACCGGGGAGCTGTTTTTT. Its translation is CAWIGTVNTGELFF.

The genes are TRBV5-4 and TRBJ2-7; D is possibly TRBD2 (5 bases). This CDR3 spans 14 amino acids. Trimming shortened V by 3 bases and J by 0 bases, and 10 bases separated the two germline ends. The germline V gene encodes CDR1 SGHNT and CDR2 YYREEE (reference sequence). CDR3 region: CASSSRGASYEQYF. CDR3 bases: TGTGCCAGCAGCTCCCGGGGAGCCTCCTACGAGCAGTACTTC.

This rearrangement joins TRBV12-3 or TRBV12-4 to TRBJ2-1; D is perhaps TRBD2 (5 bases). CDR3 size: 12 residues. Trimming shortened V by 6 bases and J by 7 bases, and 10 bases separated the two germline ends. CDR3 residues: CASSHEGNEQFF. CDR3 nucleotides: TGTGCCAGCAGCCACGAGGGAAATGAGCAGTTCTTC.

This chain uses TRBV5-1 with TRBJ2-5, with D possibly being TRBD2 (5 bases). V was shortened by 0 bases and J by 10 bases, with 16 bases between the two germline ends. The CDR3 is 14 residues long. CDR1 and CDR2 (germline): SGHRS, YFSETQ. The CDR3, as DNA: TGCGCCAGCAGCTTGGATTGGGGAGATTGGGACCAGTACTTC. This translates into CASSLDWGDWDQYF.

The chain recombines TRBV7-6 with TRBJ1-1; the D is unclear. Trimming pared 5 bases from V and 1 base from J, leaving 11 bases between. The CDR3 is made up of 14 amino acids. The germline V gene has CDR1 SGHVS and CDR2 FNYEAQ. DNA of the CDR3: TGTGCCAGCAGCCCACAGCTATCGAACACTGAAGCTTTCTTT. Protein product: CASSPQLSNTEAFF.

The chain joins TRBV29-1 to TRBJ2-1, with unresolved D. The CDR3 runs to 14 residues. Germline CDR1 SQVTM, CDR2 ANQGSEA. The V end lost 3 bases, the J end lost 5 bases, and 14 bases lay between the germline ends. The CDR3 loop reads CSVDRQSSNNEQFF. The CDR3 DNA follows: TGCAGCGTTGACAGACAATCTTCAAACAATGAGCAGTTCTTC.

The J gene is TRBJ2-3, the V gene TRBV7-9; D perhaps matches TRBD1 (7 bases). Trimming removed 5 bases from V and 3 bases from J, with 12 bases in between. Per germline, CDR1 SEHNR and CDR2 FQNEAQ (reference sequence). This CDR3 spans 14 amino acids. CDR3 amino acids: CASSPQGGTDTQYF. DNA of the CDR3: TGTGCCAGCAGCCCTCAGGGGGGAACAGATACGCAGTATTTT.